This T cell receptor beta chain was observed in a study of shared clonotypes between healthy human individuals. Study information: Ranging from 18 to 49 in age, donors were a couple of women and a few men. Study-wide results and caveats: Generally, naive subsets came out with larger estimated richness than memory subsets.

This CDR3 comprises 14 residues. V was trimmed by 6 bases and J by 0 bases, leaving 9 bases between them. Looked up from germline, CDR1 is SGHRS and CDR2 is YFSETQ. Donors were healthy HIV-negative adults without recently reported acute infections or vaccinations. Every subset's genomic DNA went evenly onto several immunoSEQ plates. Here immunoSEQ multiplex PCR was the method, and the copy in TCRdb shows in-frame clones only, minus some. The sample holds 2 million or so clones, 85% to 95% seen once. This clone was detected only once. Its antigen is undetermined. Sample: naive CD4+ T cells sorted from blood. Subset: CD45RA+ positively selected. The rearrangement links TRBV5-1 to TRBJ2-2; D is uncertain. This TCR derives from a young man in good health. CDR3: CASKSPANTGELFF. In nucleotides, the CDR3 is TGCGCCAGCAAGAGTCCCGCGAACACCGGGGAGCTGTTTTTT.